The next 18 T cell receptor beta chains were all read from a single sample in a study of blood T cells in healthy people across ages. Sample-barcoded 5' priming and a J-beta primer mix drove a second PCR of roughly 6 to 12 cycles. Via MiXCR, TCRdb re-called the 5' RACE reads, giving one row per CDR3 protein. The sample yields some 700,000 distinct CDR3 sequences, 22% seen once. The specimen was blood. These TCRs come from a man between 65 and 85 years old in good health.

The J gene is TRBJ1-2, the V gene TRBV5-5; the D is unclear. CDR3 length equals 13 residues. V lost 5 bases to trimming and J lost 7 bases, with 15 bases between them. In germline, CDR1 is SGHKS, CDR2 YYEKEE (reference sequence). The CDR3 region is CASSFRPETGYTF. In DNA form, the CDR3 reads TGTGCCAGCAGTTTTCGCCCGGAAACTGGCTACACCTTC.

The table lists this clonotype with many counts. This chain joins TRBV18 and TRBJ2-7; perhaps TRBD2 as D (5 bases). The CDR3 length is 14 residues. V was shortened by 1 base and J by 2 bases, with 9 bases between the two germline ends. Germline CDR1 reads KGHSH; CDR2 reads LQKENI. The CDR3 loop reads CASSPQSGTYEQYF. The CDR3 coding sequence is TGTGCCAGCTCACCACAATCGGGGACCTACGAGCAGTACTTC.

This clonotype was counted between two and nine times. The chain recombines TRBV7-9 with TRBJ2-7, with D perhaps matching TRBD1 (5 bases). CDR3 length: 10 residues. CDR1 is SEHNR, CDR2 FQNEAQ, per germline (reference sequence). V shed 11 bases and J shed 4 bases, with 9 bases lying between them. The CDR3 sequence is CAPREYEQYV. The CDR3 DNA is TGTGCCCCCAGGGAATACGAGCAGTACGTC.

This clonotype was counted once. This chain joins TRBV20-1 and TRBJ2-7; D gene uncertain. Trimming pared 5 bases from V and 1 base from J, leaving 12 bases between. The V gene's germline CDR1 is DFQATT and CDR2 SNEGSKA (reference sequence). The CDR3 covers 13 residues. CDR3 nucleotides: TGCAGTGCTCCCGTCGCTGATTCCTACGAGCAGTACTTC. This gives the protein CSAPVADSYEQYF.

This chain joins TRBV20-1 and TRBJ1-4, with a possible D match to TRBD1 (6 bases). Germline assignment: CDR1 DFQATT and CDR2 SNEGSKA (reference sequence). Trimming shortened V by 3 bases and J by 7 bases, and 21 bases separated the two germline ends. The CDR3 runs 16 residues. CDR3 amino acids: CSASRPHRGLGEKLFF. DNA of the CDR3: TGCAGTGCTAGCCGTCCTCATCGGGGGCTCGGTGAAAAACTGTTTTTT.

This clonotype was recorded a few times. The chain recombines TRBV20-1 with TRBJ2-1; TRBD2 matches at 10 bases. Trimming took 6 bases from V and 3 from J; bases not matched to a gene: 11. This CDR3 spans 16 amino acids. Germline V gives CDR1 DFQATT, CDR2 SNEGSKA (reference sequence). The CDR3 sequence is CSAPNRLAGDYNEQFF. CDR3 DNA sequence: TGCAGTGCCCCCAACCGTCTAGCGGGGGACTACAATGAGCAGTTCTTC.

A word on this clonotype: Germline and junction disagree at one end, which may indicate a read error. This sequence joins TRBV7-6 and TRBJ2-3; D uncertain. The CDR3 contains 15 residues. Germline loops: CDR1 SGHVS, CDR2 FNYEAQ. The CDR3: CASGLDDTTADTQYF. In DNA form, the CDR3 reads TGTGCCAGCGGCTTAGACGACACAACAGCAGATACGCAGTATTTT.

This clonotype has more than one count but fewer than ten. The chain combines TRBV7-3 with TRBJ2-5; D assignment may be TRBD1 or TRBD2 (5 bases each). This CDR3 has 13 amino acids. Trimming pared 5 bases from V and 7 bases from J, leaving 14 bases between. Germline V CDR1 and CDR2: SGHTA, FQGTGA. This chain's CDR3 is CASSPGPTWTQYF. The CDR3 bases are TGTGCCAGCAGCCCGGGGCCCACTTGGACCCAGTACTTC. Variable domain in full (rest from reference TRBV7-3 and TRBJ2-5): GAGVSQTPSNKVTEKGKYVELRCDPISGHTALYWYRQSLGQGPEFLIYFQGTGAADDSGLPNDRFFAVRPEGSVSTLKIQRTERGDSAVYLCASSPGPTWTQYFGPGTRLLVL.

In this sample, this clonotype turned up a few times. The rearrangement uses TRBV20-1 and TRBJ2-1; 11 bases match TRBD2. J was trimmed by 7 bases and V by 6 bases; bases with no gene match: 11. The CDR3 length is 15 residues. CDR1 is DFQATT, CDR2 SNEGSKA, per germline (reference sequence). The chain's CDR3 is CSAPTASGGSNEQFF. The CDR3 coding sequence is TGCAGTGCCCCAACGGCTAGCGGGGGGTCGAATGAGCAGTTCTTC.

In its sample, this clonotype was seen once. J is TRBJ2-7 and V is TRBV28; no reliable D call. Per germline, CDR1 MDHEN and CDR2 SYDVKM. The CDR3 loop spans 12 amino acids. V was cut by 6 bases and J by 9 bases, with 15 bases left in between. CDR3 in amino acids: CASSLKVARQYF. CDR3 coding DNA: TGTGCCAGCAGCCTTAAGGTCGCGAGGCAGTACTTC.

V and J are TRBV29-1 and TRBJ1-1; D not certain. Germline CDR1 reads SQVTM; CDR2 reads ANQGSEA. The CDR3 is 11 residues long. V lost 5 bases, J lost 2 bases, and 6 bases lay in between. The CDR3 protein is CSVMSNTEAFF. CDR3 coding DNA: TGCAGCGTTATGAGTAACACTGAAGCTTTCTTT. The whole variable domain, filled in from reference TRBV29-1 and TRBJ1-1, reads SAVISQKPSRDICQRGTSLTIQCQVDSQVTMMFWYRQQPGQSLTLIATANQGSEATYESGFVIDKFPISRPNLTFSTLTVSNMSPEDSSIYLCSVMSNTEAFFGQGTRLTVV.

This clonotype was counted a few times. The V gene is TRBV4-3, the J gene TRBJ1-2, with D unresolved. Germline V gene data show CDR1 as LGHNA and CDR2 as YSLEER. V was pared by 0 bases and J by 3 bases, with 5 bases between. CDR3 length: 13 residues. CDR3: CASSQERHYGYTF. The CDR3 region has the DNA TGCGCCAGCAGCCAAGAACGACACTATGGCTACACCTTC.

This clonotype has more than one count but fewer than ten. This rearrangement joins TRBV12-3 or TRBV12-4 to TRBJ2-3; D ambiguous. This CDR3 has 14 amino acids. Trimming stripped 2 bases from V and 0 bases from J, with 6 bases between. CDR3 loop: CASSLRHSTDTQYF. As DNA, the CDR3 is TGTGCCAGCAGTTTACGGCACAGCACAGATACGCAGTATTTT.

This clonotype was detected a few times. This chain connects TRBV19 to TRBJ1-1, with D hard to call. Germline V gene data show CDR1 as LNHDA and CDR2 as SQIVND (reference sequence). V gave up 0 bases and J gave up 4 bases, with 9 bases separating them. This CDR3 is built from 14 residues. CDR3 residues: CASSIDWVSTEAFF. Here the CDR3 DNA reads TGTGCCAGTAGTATAGATTGGGTGAGCACTGAAGCTTTCTTT.

J is TRBJ2-2 and V is TRBV7-2, with TRBD1 as a possible D gene (6 bases). This CDR3 is 14 amino acids long. Germline V gene sequence: CDR1 SGHTA, CDR2 FQGNSA. Trimming took off 5 bases at V and 6 bases at J, with 13 bases between the two ends. DNA for the CDR3: TGTGCCAGCAGCGCACAACAGGGATCCGGGGAGCTGTTTTTT. Its translation is CASSAQQGSGELFF.

The J gene is TRBJ2-1, the V gene TRBV11-1; a weak D match, TRBD1 (6 bases). V was clipped by 6 bases and J by 4 bases, with 19 bases between them. This CDR3 is built from 16 residues. Per germline, CDR1 SGHAT and CDR2 FQDESV (reference sequence). The chain's CDR3 is CASRPTGYPFYNEQFF. The DNA for the CDR3 is TGTGCCAGCAGGCCCACAGGGTACCCCTTTTACAATGAGCAGTTCTTC.

V is TRBV10-3 and J is TRBJ2-5; 10 bases align to TRBD2. The J call may not be correct, given that the DNA end is closer to TRBJ2-1. Germline V gene sequence: CDR1 ENHRY, CDR2 SYGVKD. This CDR3 region has 15 residues. The CDR3 protein is CAISAWTSGNNEQFF. The CDR3 region has the DNA TGTGCCATCAGTGCTTGGACTAGCGGTAACAATGAGCAGTTCTTC.

This clonotype was seen a few times. The rearrangement uses TRBV24-1 and TRBJ1-5; D remains ambiguous. Deletions cut 6 bases from V and 0 bases from J, with 8 bases between. CDR1 and CDR2 (germline): KGHDR, SFDVKD. The length of the CDR3 is 14 residues. CDR3 in amino acids: CATSRSYSNQPQHF. CDR3 bases: TGTGCCACCAGTCGCAGTTATAGCAATCAGCCCCAGCATTTT.